This T cell receptor beta chain was found in a study of T cell responses to AZD1222 COVID-19 vaccine (dated by TCRdb to the early 2020s). In the study overall: TCR sequencing covered over 230 trial participants: 207 given two doses of AZD1222 and around 25 given two doses of MenACWY control vaccine. Trial participants were enrolled by age into subgroups of 18-55, 56-69 and 70-plus years, and around 140, 26 and 57 TCR-sequenced participants, respectively, were included in these subgroups. General conclusions and limits of the study: Participants were mostly white British, with more females than males. The authors suggested clonal diversity may have been underestimated. In the small 56-69-year group, the increase in depth fell short of significance, most likely because of low power. After two AZD1222 doses, spike-specific TCR breadth and depth were significantly higher than at day 0 and than in MenACWY recipients. Nearly half of unique spike-specific TCRs reportedly recognized epitopes outside regions mutated in the B.1.351 and B.1.1.7 variants. Conclusions about previously exposed vaccinees are limited, since just 6 or 7 AZD1222 recipients were seropositive for SARS-CoV-2 at baseline. Because no day 14 peak-response samples were available, the repertoires could be characterized only after the peak T cell response. The whole spike protein was spanned by vaccine-associated CD4 TCRs, and dominant responses were seen in regions 160-218 and 743-854.

The CDR3 regions of human TCRbeta chains were analyzed by immunosequencing. As for the original processing: TCRs in the repertoires were matched against a reference library of SARS-CoV-2-specific TCRs that had been generated with the MIRA antigen-specificity platform. Breadth meant the fraction of unique TCRs that were SARS-CoV-2-associated, whereas depth meant the fraction of total T cells that were SARS-CoV-2-associated. Using the MIRA data, each spike-specific TCR was mapped to the spike region that the TCR reacts to and placed in a CD4 or CD8 class. Log10-transformed breadth and depth values were compared by one-way ANOVA with Sidak's multiple comparisons tests. Imported from immuneACCESS, the table was reduced by TCRdb to in-frame sequences with V and J called. These copies leave out some clones; in studies compared against another copy, an unresolved V gene accounts for under half, and the cause of the remainder is not known. Clone size and V and J calls were adopted from that table, with D and trimming inferred from the DNA. This sample has some 86,000 clones in its table, and less than 95% of those were observed once. The ten largest clones add up to 5% to 5.5% of the sample.

This clone came up once. Which antigen it targets is not known. No much larger clonotype is one base removed from it; base qualities were not supplied. CDR1 and CDR2 were assigned from the germline V gene as KGHDR and SFDVKD. The CDR3 covers 15 residues, taking in both the cysteine and the phenylalanine. The kept DNA is CDR3 alone, 45 bases in frame from the first base. V is clipped by 2 bases and J by 5 bases, and the sequence between their germline boundaries is 14 bases long. The time point label, as the study defines it: about 28 days (+/-7) after the second vaccine dose. AZD1222 recipients with second doses at about 4 weeks or about 12 weeks were pooled, because spike-specific TCR depth and breadth did not differ between schedules. Vaccinee samples were obtained from the UK trials COV001 and COV002, which included a single-blind randomized controlled phase 2/3 trial of AZD1222 (ChAdOx1 nCoV-19) in healthy adults. For TCRbeta chain sequencing, PBMC samples from trial participants were taken at day 0 and at day 28 after the second dose.

The specimen was peripheral blood, collected 28 days after the second AZD1222 dose. The V and J genes are TRBV24-1 and TRBJ1-2; the D segment cannot be called with confidence. This sequence originates from an adult who received the AZD1222 COVID-19 vaccine. The CDR3 sequence is CATSDSTEAGYGYTF. Read as DNA, the sequence is TGTGCCACCAGTGATTCCACGGAAGCGGGGTATGGCTACACCTTC.